Detailed here is one TCR beta chain. Its target is not known. Germline CDR1 is SGHRS and CDR2 is YFSETQ. Deletions cut 0 bases from V and 4 bases from J, with 4 bases between. The CDR3 contains 12 residues. The sample is drawn from a study of T cell responses to AZD1222 COVID-19 vaccine. Study-level findings and limits: Only 5 to 7 AZD1222 recipients were seropositive at baseline.

Data came from immunoSEQ multiplex PCR; TCRdb stores just in-frame clones and leaves some out. The data contain 90,000 to 150,000 clones, around nine tenths of them singletons. This rearrangement joins TRBV5-1 to TRBJ1-2; D remains unclear. The receptor's source is an adult in good health. The source was peripheral blood, collected on day 0 of AZD1222 vaccination. CDR3 DNA sequence: TGCGCCAGCAGCTTGGGATCCTATGGCTACACCTTC. Protein product: CASSLGSYGYTF.